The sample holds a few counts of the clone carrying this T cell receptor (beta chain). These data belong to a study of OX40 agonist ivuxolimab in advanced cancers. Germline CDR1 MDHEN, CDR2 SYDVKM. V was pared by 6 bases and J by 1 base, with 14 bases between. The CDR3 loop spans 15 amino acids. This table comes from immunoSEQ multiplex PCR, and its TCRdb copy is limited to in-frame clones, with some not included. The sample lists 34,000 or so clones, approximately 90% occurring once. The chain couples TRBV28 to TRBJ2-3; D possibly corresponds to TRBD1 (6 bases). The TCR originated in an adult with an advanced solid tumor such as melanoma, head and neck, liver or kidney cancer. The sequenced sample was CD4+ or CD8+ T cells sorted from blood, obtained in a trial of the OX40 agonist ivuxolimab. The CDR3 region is CASSRGGIGTDTQYF. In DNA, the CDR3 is TGTGCCAGCAGCCGAGGGGGAATAGGCACAGATACGCAGTATTTT.